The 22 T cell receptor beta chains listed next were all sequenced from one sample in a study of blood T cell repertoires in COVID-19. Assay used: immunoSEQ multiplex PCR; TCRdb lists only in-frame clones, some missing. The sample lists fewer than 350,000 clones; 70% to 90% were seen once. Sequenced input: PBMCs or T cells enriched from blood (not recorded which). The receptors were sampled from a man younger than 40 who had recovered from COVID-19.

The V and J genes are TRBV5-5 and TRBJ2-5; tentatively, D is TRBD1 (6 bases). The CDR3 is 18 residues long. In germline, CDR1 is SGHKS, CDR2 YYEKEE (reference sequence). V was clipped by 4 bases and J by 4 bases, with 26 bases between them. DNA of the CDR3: TGTGCCAGCAGCCTTCACGAGCGTATAGGGGGAGCAAGAGAGACCCAGTACTTC. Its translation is CASSLHERIGGARETQYF.

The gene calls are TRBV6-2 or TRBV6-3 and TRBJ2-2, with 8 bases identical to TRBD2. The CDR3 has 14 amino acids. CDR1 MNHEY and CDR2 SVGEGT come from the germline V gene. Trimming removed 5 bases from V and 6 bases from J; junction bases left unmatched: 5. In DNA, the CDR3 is TGTGCCAGCAGTCCCGTCGGGGGGGCCGGGGAGCTGTTTTTT. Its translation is CASSPVGGAGELFF.

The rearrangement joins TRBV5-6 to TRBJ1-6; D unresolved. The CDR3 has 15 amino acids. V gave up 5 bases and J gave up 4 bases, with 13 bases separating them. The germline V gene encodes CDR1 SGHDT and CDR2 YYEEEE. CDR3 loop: CASRASTGYNSPLHF. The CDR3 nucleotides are TGTGCCAGCAGGGCCTCCACGGGATATAATTCACCCCTCCACTTT.

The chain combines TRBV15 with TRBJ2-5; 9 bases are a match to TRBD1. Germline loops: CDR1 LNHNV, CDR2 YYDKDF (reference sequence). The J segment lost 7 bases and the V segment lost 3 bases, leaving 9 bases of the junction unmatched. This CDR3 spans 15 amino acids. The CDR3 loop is CATSRRGGQGTTQYF. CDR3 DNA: TGTGCCACCAGCAGGAGGGGAGGACAGGGGACGACCCAGTACTTC.

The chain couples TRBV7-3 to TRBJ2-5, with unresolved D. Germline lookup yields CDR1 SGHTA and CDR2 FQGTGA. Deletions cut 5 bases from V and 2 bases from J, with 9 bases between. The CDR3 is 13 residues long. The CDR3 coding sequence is TGTGCCAGCAGCCCAAGTCGGCAAGAGACCCAGTACTTC. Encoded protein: CASSPSRQETQYF.

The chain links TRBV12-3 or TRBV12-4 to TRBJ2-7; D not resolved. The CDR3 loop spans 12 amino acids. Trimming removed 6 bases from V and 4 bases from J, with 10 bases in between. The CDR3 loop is CASSSEAYEQYF. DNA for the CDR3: TGTGCCAGCAGCTCCGAAGCGTACGAGCAGTACTTC.

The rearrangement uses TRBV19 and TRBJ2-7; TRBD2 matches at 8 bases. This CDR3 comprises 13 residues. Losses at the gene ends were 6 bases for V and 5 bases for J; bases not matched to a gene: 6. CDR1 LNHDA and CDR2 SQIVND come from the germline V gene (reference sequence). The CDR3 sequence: CASSTGTRNEQYF. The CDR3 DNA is TGTGCCAGTAGCACCGGGACTAGAAACGAGCAGTACTTC.

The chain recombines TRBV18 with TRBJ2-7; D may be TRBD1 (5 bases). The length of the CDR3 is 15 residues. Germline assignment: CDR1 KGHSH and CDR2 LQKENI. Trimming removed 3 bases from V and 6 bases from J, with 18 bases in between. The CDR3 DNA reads TGTGCCAGCTCACCCCGACAGCTCTCCGGAAGCGAGCAGTACTTC. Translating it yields CASSPRQLSGSEQYF.

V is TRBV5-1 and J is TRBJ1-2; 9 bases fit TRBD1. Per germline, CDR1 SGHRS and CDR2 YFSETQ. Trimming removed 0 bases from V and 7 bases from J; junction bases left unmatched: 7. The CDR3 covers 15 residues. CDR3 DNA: TGCGCCAGCAGCTTGGGTGGGACAGGGTCTGGTGGCTACACCTTC. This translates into CASSLGGTGSGGYTF.

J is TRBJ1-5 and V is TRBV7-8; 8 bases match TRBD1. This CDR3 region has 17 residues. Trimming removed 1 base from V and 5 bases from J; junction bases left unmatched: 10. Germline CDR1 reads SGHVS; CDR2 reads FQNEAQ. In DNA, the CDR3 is TGTGCCAGCAGCTTAGAAAGACAGGGGCCGAAAGATCAGCCCCAGCATTTT. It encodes CASSLERQGPKDQPQHF.

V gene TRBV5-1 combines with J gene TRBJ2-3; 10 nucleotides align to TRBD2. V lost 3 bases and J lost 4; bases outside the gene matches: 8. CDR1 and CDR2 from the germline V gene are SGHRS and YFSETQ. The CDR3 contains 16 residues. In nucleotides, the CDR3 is TGCGCCAGCAGCTCCAAAGCGGGGGGGCGTTCAGATACGCAGTATTTT. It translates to CASSSKAGGRSDTQYF.

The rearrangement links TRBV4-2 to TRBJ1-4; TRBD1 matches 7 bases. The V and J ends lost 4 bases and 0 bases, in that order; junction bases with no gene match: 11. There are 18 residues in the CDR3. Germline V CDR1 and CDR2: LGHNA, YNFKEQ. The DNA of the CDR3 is TGTGCCAGCAGCCTCCGGGACAGTGGCCTAGCAACTAATGAAAAACTGTTTTTT. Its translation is CASSLRDSGLATNEKLFF.

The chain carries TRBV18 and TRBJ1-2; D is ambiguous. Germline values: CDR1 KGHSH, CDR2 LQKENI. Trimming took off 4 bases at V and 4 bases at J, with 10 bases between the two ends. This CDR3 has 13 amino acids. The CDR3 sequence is CASSLDWSYGYTF. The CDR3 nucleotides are TGTGCCAGCTCACTAGACTGGAGCTATGGCTACACCTTC.

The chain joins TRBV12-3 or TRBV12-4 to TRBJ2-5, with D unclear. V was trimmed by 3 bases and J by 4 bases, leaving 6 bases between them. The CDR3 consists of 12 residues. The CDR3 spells CASSFIPETQYF. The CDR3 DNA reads TGTGCCAGCAGTTTTATCCCAGAGACCCAGTACTTC.

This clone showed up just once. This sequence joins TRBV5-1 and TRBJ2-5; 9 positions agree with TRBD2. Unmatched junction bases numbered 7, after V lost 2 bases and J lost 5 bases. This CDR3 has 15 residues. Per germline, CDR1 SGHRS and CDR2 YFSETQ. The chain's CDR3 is CASSLRRGGAETQYF. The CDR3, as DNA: TGCGCCAGCAGCTTAAGGCGGGGGGGCGCGGAGACCCAGTACTTC.

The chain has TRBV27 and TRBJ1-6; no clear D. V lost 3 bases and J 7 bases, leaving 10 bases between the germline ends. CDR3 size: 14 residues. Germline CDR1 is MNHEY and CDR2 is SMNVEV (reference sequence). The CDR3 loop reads CASSFSGLNSPLHF. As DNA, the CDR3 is TGTGCCAGCAGTTTTTCCGGACTGAATTCACCCCTCCACTTT.

Written as DNA, the CDR3 is TGTGCCAGCAGCCCAAACACCGGGAGGGGGGACACTGAAGCTTTCTTT. It translates to CASSPNTGRGDTEAFF. The chain couples TRBV3-1 (or the pseudogene TRBV3-2) to TRBJ1-1; a weak D match, TRBD1 (6 bases). V shed 4 bases and J shed 3 bases, with 18 bases lying between them. CDR1 and CDR2 (germline): LGHDT, YNNKEL (reference sequence). CDR3 length: 16 residues.

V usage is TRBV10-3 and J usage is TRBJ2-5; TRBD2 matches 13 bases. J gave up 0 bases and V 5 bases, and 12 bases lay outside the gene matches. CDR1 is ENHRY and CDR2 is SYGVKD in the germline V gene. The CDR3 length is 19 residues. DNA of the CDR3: TGTGCCATCAGTAACCGACTAGCGGGGGGCCCCCCGTACCAAGAGACCCAGTACTTC. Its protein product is CAISNRLAGGPPYQETQYF.

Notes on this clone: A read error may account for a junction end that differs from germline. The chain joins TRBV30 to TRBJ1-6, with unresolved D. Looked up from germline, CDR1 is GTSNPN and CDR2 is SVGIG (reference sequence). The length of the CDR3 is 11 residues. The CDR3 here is CALRRASSLHF. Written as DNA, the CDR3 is TGTGCCCTAAGGCGGGCTTCATCCCTCCACTTT. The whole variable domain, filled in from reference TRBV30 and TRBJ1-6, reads SQTIHQWPATLVQPVGSPLSLECTVEGTSNPNLYWYRQAAGRGLQLLFYSVGIGQISSEVPQNLSASRPQDRQFILSSKKLLLSDSGFYLCALRRASSLHFGNGTRLTVT.

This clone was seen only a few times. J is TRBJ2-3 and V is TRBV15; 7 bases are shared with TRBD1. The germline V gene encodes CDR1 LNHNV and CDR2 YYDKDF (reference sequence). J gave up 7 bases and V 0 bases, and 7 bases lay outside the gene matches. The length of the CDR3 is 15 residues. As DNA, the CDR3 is TGTGCCACCAGCAGAGATCCGGGACAGCAAAATACGCAGTATTTT. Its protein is CATSRDPGQQNTQYF.

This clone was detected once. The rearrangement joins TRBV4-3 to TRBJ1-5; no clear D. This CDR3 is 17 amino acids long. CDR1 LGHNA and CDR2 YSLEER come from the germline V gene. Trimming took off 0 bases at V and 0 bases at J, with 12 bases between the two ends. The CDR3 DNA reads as TGCGCCAGCAGCCAAGATTCGACCGGGTATAGCAATCAGCCCCAGCATTTT. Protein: CASSQDSTGYSNQPQHF.

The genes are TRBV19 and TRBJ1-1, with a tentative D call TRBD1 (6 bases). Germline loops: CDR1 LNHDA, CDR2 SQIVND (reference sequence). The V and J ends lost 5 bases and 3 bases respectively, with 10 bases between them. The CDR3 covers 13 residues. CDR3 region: CASSQGQYTEAFF. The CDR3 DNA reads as TGTGCCAGTAGTCAGGGGCAGTACACTGAAGCTTTCTTT.